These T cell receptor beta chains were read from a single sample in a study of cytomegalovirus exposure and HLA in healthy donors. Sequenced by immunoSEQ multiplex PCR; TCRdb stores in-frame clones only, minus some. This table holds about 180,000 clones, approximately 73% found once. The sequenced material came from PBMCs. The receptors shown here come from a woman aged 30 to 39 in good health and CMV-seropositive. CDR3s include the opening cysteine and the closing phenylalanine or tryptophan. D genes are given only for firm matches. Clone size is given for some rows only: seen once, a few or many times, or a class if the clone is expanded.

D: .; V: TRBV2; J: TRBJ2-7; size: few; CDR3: CASRGQGISYEQYF; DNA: TGTGCCAGCAGAGGTCAGGGAATCTCCTACGAGCAGTACTTC
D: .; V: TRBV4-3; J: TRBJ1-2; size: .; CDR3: CASSQDRRVLYGYTF; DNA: TGCGCCAGCAGCCAAGATCGGAGGGTTCTGTATGGCTACACCTTC
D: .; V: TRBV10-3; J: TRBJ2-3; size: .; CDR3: CAISPAGSQSYTDTQYF; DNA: TGTGCCATCAGCCCCGCAGGGTCACAGTCTTACACAGATACGCAGTATTTT
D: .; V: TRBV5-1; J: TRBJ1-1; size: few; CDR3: CASSLDGEAFF; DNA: TGCGCCAGCAGCTTGGACGGTGAAGCTTTCTTT
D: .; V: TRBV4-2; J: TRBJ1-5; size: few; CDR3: CASSQDLQAQPQHF; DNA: TGTGCCAGCAGCCAAGATCTACAGGCCCAGCCCCAGCATTTT
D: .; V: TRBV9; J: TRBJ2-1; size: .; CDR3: CASSVASYSYNEQFF; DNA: TGTGCCAGCAGCGTAGCGAGTTACTCCTACAATGAGCAGTTCTTC
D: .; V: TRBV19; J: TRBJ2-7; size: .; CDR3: CASGQNSYEQYF; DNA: TGTGCCAGTGGACAGAATTCCTACGAGCAGTACTTC
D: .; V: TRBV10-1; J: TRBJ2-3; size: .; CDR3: CASSGPGWTDTQYF; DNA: TGCGCCAGCAGTGGCCCAGGGTGGACAGATACGCAGTATTTT
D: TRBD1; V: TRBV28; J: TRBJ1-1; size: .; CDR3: CASSSSTTGGNTEAFF; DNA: TGTGCCAGCAGTTCTTCTACGACAGGGGGAAACACTGAAGCTTTCTTT
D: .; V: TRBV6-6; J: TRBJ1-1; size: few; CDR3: CASIGNTEAFF; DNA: TGTGCCAGCATCGGGAACACTGAAGCTTTCTTT
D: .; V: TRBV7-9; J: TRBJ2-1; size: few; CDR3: CASIPTGTSYNEQFF; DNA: TGTGCCAGTATCCCAACAGGGACATCCTACAATGAGCAGTTCTTC
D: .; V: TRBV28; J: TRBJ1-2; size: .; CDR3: CASSPESYGYTF; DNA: TGTGCCAGCAGCCCCGAGTCCTATGGCTACACCTTC
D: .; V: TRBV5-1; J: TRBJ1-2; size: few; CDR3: CASSPDGANYGYTF; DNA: TGCGCCAGCAGCCCTGACGGGGCTAACTATGGCTACACCTTC
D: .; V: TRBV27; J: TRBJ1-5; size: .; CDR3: CASSLRGGSNQPQHF; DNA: TGTGCCAGCAGTTTGAGGGGGGGAAGCAATCAGCCCCAGCATTTT
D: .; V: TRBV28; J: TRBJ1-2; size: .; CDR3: CASSLRTAGHGYTF; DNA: TGTGCCAGCAGTCTAAGGACAGCCGGCCATGGCTACACCTTC
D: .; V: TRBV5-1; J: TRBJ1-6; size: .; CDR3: CASSSGTGQRNSPLHF; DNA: TGCGCCAGCAGCTCAGGAACAGGGCAAAGAAATTCACCCCTCCACTTT
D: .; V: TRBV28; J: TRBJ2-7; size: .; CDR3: CASSLGRELYEQYF; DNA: TGTGCCAGCAGTTTAGGGCGGGAACTCTACGAGCAGTACTTC
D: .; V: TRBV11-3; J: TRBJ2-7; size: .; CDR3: CASSSPRAYEQYF; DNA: TGTGCCAGCAGCTCCCCCCGGGCCTACGAGCAGTACTTC
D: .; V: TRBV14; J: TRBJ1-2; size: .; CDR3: CASSPPALLYGYTF; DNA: TGTGCCAGCAGCCCCCCAGCGCTTCTATATGGCTACACCTTC
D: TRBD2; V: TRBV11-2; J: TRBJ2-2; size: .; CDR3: CASTPGLAGGPGELFF; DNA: TGTGCCAGCACCCCCGGACTAGCGGGGGGGCCCGGGGAGCTGTTTTTT